This entry concerns a single T cell receptor (beta chain). What it binds is not known. The read halts 3 residues ahead of the CDR3 end, with the missing end drawn from the germline J gene. The record originates from a study of T cells in women clearing cervical HPV infection. Overall study: HLA type stays a possible confounder, typing being limited.

Notes on the study in general: CIN3+ cases had significantly higher TCR richness than controls; evenness did not differ.

The trim removed 3 bases at V and 5 bases at J, leaving 2 bases unmatched. The length of the CDR3 is 13 residues. The germline V gene encodes CDR1 SGHRS and CDR2 YFSETQ. Clones were read by immunoSEQ multiplex PCR, and TCRdb kept only the in-frame ones, dropping some. This sample contains 25,000 to 35,000 clones. Sequenced input: blood buffy coat. The chain uses TRBV5-1 and TRBJ1-1; 9 nucleotides line up with TRBD1. This TCR came from a woman aged 18 to 75 with a cervical HPV16 infection that either progressed to CIN3+ or cleared (not recorded which). The CDR3 sequence: CASSSGQGTEAFF. CDR3 DNA, as far as it was read: TGCGCCAGCAGCTCGGGACAGGGAACTGAA.